Below, one T cell receptor (beta chain) is given with its context. The antigen is unknown. This entry is derived from a study of post-analysis software for immune sequencing data. V lost 4 bases, J lost 0 bases, and 16 bases lay in between. CDR1 GTSNPN and CDR2 SVGIG come from the germline V gene (reference sequence). The CDR3 loop spans 17 amino acids. Study-wide results and caveats: TRBV5-6, TRBV5-1 and TRBV20-1 were among four or five TRBV segments more frequent in patients than controls.

The TCR beta cDNA libraries contained unique molecular identifiers. TCRdb used MiXCR to reprocess the PCR reads, holding one entry per CDR3 protein. Of hundreds of thousands of distinct CDR3 sequences in the sample, 35% to 45% were seen once. The receptor was derived from a girl aged 2-10 years with multiple sclerosis. Input material: blood. This chain joins TRBV30 and TRBJ2-6; D is ambiguous. CDR3: CAWNFLEPVSGANVLTF. CDR3 sequence (DNA): TGTGCCTGGAATTTCTTGGAACCCGTCTCTGGGGCCAACGTCCTGACTTTC.